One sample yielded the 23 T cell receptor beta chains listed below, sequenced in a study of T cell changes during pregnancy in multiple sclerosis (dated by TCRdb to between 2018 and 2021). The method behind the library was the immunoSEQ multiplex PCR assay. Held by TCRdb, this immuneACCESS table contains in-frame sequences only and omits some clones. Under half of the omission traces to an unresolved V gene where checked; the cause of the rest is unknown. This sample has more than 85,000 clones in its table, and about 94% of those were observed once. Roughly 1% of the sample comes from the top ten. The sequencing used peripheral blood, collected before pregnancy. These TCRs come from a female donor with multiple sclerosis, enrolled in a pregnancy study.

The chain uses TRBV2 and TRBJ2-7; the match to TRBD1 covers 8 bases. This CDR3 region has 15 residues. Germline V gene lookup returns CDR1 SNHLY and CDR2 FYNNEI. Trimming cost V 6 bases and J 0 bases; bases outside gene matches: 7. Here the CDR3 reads CASRRDRQSSYEQYF. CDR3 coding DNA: TGTGCCAGCAGGAGGGACAGGCAGAGCTCCTACGAGCAGTACTTC.

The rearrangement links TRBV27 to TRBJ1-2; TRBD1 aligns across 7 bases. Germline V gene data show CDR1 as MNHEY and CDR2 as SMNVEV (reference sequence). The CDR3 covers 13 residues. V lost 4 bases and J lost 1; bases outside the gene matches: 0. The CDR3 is CASSYRGNYGYTF. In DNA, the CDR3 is TGTGCCAGCAGTTACAGGGGTAACTATGGCTACACCTTC.

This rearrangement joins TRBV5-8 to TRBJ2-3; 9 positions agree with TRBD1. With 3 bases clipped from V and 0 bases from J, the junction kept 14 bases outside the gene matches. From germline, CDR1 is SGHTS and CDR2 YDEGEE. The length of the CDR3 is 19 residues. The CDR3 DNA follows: TGTGCCAGCAGCTCCCCCGGTACATGGGACAGGGAGAGCACAGATACGCAGTATTTT. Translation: CASSSPGTWDRESTDTQYF.

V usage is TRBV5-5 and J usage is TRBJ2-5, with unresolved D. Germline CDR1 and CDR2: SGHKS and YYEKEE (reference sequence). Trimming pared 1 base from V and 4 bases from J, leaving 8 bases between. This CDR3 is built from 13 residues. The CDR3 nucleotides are TGTGCCAGCAGCTTGAGCCATGGAGAGACCCAGTACTTC. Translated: CASSLSHGETQYF.

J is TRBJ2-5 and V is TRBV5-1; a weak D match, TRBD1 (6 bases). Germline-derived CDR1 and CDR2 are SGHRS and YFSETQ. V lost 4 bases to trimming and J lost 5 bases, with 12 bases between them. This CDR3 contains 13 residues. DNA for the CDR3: TGCGCCAGCAGCACTACAGGGAAGGAGACCCAGTACTTC. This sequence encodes CASSTTGKETQYF.

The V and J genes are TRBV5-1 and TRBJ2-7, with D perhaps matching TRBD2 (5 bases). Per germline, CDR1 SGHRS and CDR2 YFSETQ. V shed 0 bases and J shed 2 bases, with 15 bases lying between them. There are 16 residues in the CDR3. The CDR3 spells CASSLVVGGPTYEQYF. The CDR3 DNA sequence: TGCGCCAGCAGCTTGGTGGTCGGAGGCCCTACCTACGAGCAGTACTTC.

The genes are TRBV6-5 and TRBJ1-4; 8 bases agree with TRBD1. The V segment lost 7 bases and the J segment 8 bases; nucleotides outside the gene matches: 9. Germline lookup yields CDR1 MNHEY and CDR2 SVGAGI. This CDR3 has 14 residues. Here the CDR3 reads CASKIDRGREKLFF. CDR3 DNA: TGTGCCAGCAAGATCGACAGGGGAAGAGAAAAACTGTTTTTT.

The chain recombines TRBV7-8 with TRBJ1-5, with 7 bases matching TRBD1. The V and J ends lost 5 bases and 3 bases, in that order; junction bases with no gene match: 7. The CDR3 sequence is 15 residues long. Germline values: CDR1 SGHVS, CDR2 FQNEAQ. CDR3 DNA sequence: TGTGCCAGCAGCCCCACACAGGGGATCAATCAGCCCCAGCATTTT. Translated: CASSPTQGINQPQHF.

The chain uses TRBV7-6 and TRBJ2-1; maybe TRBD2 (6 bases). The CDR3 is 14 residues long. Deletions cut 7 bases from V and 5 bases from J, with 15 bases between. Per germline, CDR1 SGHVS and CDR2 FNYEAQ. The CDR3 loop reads CASTLVASDNEQFF. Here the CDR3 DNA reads TGTGCCAGCACCCTAGTGGCTAGCGACAATGAGCAGTTCTTC.

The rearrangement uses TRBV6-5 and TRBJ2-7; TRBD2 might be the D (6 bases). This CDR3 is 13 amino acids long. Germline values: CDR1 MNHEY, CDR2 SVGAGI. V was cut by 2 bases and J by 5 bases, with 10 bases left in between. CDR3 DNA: TGTGCCAGCAGTTACAGGTCTAGCGACGAGCAGTACTTC. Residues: CASSYRSSDEQYF.

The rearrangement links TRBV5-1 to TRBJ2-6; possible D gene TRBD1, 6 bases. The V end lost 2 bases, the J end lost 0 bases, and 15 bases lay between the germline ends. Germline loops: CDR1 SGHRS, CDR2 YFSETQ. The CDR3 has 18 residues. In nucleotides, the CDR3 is TGCGCCAGCAGCTTTCGGGACAACATCATCTCTGGGGCCAACGTCCTGACTTTC. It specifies CASSFRDNIISGANVLTF.

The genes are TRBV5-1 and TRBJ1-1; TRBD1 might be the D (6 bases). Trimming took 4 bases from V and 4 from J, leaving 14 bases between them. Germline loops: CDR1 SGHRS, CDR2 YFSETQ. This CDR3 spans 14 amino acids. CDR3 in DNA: TGCGCCAGCAGCCCAGGGGTAGAGGGCACTGAAGCTTTCTTT. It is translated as CASSPGVEGTEAFF.

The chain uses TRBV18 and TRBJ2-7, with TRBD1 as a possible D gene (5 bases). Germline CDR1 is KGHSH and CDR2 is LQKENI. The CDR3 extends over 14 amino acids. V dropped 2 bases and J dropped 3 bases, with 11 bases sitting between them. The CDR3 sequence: CASSPRQGSYEQYF. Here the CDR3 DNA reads TGTGCCAGCTCACCAAGGCAGGGAAGCTACGAGCAGTACTTC. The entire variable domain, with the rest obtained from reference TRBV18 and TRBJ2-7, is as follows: NAGVMQNPRHLVRRRGQEARLRCSPMKGHSHVYWYRQLPEEGLKFMVYLQKENIIDESGMPKERFSAEFPKEGPSILRIQQVVRGDSAAYFCASSPRQGSYEQYFGPGTRLTVT.

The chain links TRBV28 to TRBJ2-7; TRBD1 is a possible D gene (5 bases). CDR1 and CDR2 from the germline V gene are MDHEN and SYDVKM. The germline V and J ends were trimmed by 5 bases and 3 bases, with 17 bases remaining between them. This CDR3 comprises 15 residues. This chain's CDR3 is CASSLNLKQGYEQYF. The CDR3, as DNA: TGTGCCAGCAGTCTGAACCTAAAGCAGGGCTACGAGCAGTACTTC.

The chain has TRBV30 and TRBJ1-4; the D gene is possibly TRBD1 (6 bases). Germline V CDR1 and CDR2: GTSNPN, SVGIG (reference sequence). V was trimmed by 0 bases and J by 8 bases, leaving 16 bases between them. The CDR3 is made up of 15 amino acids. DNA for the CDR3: TGTGCCTGGAGTGTACGGGAGGGGGTTGAGGAAAAACTGTTTTTT. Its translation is CAWSVREGVEEKLFF.

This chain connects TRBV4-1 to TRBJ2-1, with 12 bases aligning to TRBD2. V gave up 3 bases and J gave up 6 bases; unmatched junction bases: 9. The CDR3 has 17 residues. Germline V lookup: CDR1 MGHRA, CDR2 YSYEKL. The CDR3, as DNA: TGCGCCAGCAGCCAGACCACTAGCGGGAGGTACTTCAATGAGCAGTTCTTC. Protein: CASSQTTSGRYFNEQFF.

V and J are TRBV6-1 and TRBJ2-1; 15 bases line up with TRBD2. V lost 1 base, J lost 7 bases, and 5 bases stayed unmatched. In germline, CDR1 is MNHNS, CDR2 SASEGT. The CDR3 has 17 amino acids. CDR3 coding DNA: TGTGCCAGCAGTGAAGTGGGACTAGCGGGAGGTGCAAATGAGCAGTTCTTC. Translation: CASSEVGLAGGANEQFF.

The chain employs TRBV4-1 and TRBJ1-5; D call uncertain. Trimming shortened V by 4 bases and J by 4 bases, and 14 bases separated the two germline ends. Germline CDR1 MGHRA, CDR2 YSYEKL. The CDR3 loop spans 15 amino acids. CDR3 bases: TGCGCCAGCAGCCGATGGGCAGGTTGGAATCAGCCCCAGCATTTT. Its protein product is CASSRWAGWNQPQHF.

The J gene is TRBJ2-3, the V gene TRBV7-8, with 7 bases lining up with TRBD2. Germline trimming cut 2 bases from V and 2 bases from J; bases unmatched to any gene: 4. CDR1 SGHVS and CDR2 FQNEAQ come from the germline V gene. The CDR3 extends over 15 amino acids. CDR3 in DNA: TGTGCCAGCAGCTTAACGGGGGGATTCACAGATACGCAGTATTTT. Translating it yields CASSLTGGFTDTQYF.

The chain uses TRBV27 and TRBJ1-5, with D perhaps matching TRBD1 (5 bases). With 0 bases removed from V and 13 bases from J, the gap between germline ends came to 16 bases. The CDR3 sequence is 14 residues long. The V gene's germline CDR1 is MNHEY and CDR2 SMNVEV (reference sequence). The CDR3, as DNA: TGTGCCAGCAGTTTATCGAAGAGGGGACTTAATCAGCATTTT. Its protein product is CASSLSKRGLNQHF.

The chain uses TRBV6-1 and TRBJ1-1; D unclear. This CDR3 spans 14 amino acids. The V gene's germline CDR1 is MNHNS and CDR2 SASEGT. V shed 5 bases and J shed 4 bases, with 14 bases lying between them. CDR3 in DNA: TGTGCCAGCAGTATGAGGGCCCAAGGCACTGAAGCTTTCTTT. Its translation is CASSMRAQGTEAFF.

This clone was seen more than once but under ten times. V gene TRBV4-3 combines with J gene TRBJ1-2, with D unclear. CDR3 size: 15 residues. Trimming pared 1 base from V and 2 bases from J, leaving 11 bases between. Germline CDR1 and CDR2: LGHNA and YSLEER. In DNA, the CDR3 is TGCGCCAGCAGCCAAGTCCTTGGAGAAAACTATGGCTACACCTTC. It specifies CASSQVLGENYGYTF.

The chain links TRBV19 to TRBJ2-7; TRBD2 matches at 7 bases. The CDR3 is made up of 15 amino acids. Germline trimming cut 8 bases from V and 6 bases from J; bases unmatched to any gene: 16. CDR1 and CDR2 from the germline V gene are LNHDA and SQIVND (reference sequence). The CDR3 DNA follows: TGTGCCAGTCGGAACACCGGACTAGTTCTGGGCGAGCAGTACTTC. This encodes CASRNTGLVLGEQYF. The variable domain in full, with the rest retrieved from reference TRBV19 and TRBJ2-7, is DGGITQSPKYLFRKEGQNVTLSCEQNLNHDAMYWYRQDPGQGLRLIYYSQIVNDFQKGDIAEGYSVSREKKESFPLTVTSAQKNPTAFYLCASRNTGLVLGEQYFGPGTRLTVT.